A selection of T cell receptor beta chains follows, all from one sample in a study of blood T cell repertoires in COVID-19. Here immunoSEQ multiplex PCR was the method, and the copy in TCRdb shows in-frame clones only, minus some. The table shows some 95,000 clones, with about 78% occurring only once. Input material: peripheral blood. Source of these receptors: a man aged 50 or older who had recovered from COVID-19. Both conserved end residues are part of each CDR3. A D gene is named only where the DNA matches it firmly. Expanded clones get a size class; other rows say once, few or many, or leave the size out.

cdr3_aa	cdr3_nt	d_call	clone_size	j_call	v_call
CASSYGNRGSGNTIYF	TGTGCCAGCAGTTACGGAAACAGGGGCTCTGGAAACACCATATATTTT	TRBD1	-	TRBJ1-3	TRBV6-5
CASSLWTSGSSYNEQFF	TGTGCCAGCAGCTTGTGGACTAGCGGGAGCTCCTACAATGAGCAGTTCTTC	TRBD2	-	TRBJ2-1	TRBV5-6
CASSIVASYTEAFF	TGTGCCAGTAGTATAGTGGCAAGTTACACTGAAGCTTTCTTT	-	-	TRBJ1-1	TRBV19
CAISPNVAGETQYF	TGTGCCATCAGTCCAAATGTAGCGGGAGAGACCCAGTACTTC	TRBD2	-	TRBJ2-5	TRBV10-3
CASSPSGGAGNTIYF	TGTGCCAGTAGTCCTTCAGGAGGGGCAGGAAACACCATATATTTT	-	once	TRBJ1-3	TRBV19
CASSSTGTGFYNEQFF	TGTGCCAGCAGTTCTACCGGGACAGGGTTCTACAATGAGCAGTTCTTC	TRBD1	-	TRBJ2-1	TRBV6-6
CASKSTHSGQGGFF	TGTGCCAGCAAATCTACCCACTCTGGACAGGGAGGATTCTTC	TRBD1	-	TRBJ2-1	TRBV28
CASSLGLIRNEQYF	TGTGCCAGCAGCTTAGGGCTCATCCGAAACGAGCAGTACTTC	-	few	TRBJ2-7	TRBV11-2
CASSSVGSSEAFF	TGCGCCAGCAGCTCTGTCGGTTCATCTGAAGCTTTCTTT	-	-	TRBJ1-1	TRBV5-1
CASTPRSSGNTEAFF	TGCGCCAGCACCCCCCGTAGTTCGGGGAACACTGAAGCTTTCTTT	-	-	TRBJ1-1	TRBV5-1
CASNQPGWVTEAFF	TGTGCCAGTAATCAACCAGGGTGGGTCACTGAAGCTTTCTTT	-	-	TRBJ1-1	TRBV19
CASSLERGHSLNTEAFF	TGCGCCAGCAGCTTGGAGCGGGGGCACTCTTTGAACACTGAAGCTTTCTTT	-	-	TRBJ1-1	TRBV5-1
CASSIIAGGTTGELFF	TGTGCCAGCAGCATAATAGCGGGAGGAACCACCGGGGAGCTGTTTTTT	TRBD2	-	TRBJ2-2	TRBV7-9
CASRRERNNEQFF	TGCGCCAGCAGGCGGGAGCGTAACAATGAGCAGTTCTTC	TRBD2	-	TRBJ2-1	TRBV5-1
CASSDLQGRSHEQYF	TGTGCCAGCAGTGACCTCCAGGGGAGATCCCACGAGCAGTACTTC	-	-	TRBJ2-7	TRBV25-1
CASSLSFRDRAEAFF	TGTGCCAGCAGCTTAAGTTTTCGGGACAGGGCTGAAGCTTTCTTT	TRBD1	-	TRBJ1-1	TRBV7-2
CASSRDPQANTEAFF	TGTGCCAGCAGTCGCGATCCCCAAGCAAACACTGAAGCTTTCTTT	-	-	TRBJ1-1	TRBV28
CASNPGQAFSQPQHF	TGTGCCAGCAACCCAGGCCAGGCCTTCAGTCAGCCCCAGCATTTT	-	-	TRBJ1-5	TRBV27
CASSSAYEQYF	TGTGCCAGCAGTTCTGCCTACGAGCAGTACTTC	-	-	TRBJ2-7	TRBV6-6
CASSAIAGGGTDTQYF	TGTGCCAGTAGTGCTATAGCGGGAGGGGGCACAGATACGCAGTATTTT	TRBD2	-	TRBJ2-3	TRBV19
CASSGTGQRSAYGYTF	TGTGCCAGCAGCGGGACCGGACAGAGATCCGCCTATGGCTACACCTTC	-	-	TRBJ1-2	TRBV7-8
CASSQGTGELFF	TGTGCCAGCAGCCAGGGAACCGGGGAGCTGTTTTTT	-	-	TRBJ2-2	TRBV13
CASTEGGTEAFF	TGCGCCAGCACGGAGGGTGGAACTGAAGCTTTCTTT	-	-	TRBJ1-1	TRBV5-1
CASSEGTGSGNTIYF	TGTGCCAGCTCCGAGGGGACAGGCTCTGGAAACACCATATATTTT	TRBD1	-	TRBJ1-3	TRBV9